This TCR beta chain originates from a study of Ad26.COV2.S vaccination and SARS-CoV-2 variants. Concerning this clone: Its cognate antigen is unknown. The identical CDR3 is also encoded by other nucleotide sequences in the sample.

Profiling relied on immunoSEQ multiplex PCR, and the TCRdb table lists in-frame clones only, not all of them. The table has hundreds of thousands of clones, 88% seen once. The treatment denotes: 15 to 20 received Ad26.COV2.S at low or high dose, single or two shots; several received placebo; per-sample allocation not given. Specimen acquisition occurred on day 63 following the initial vaccine or placebo injection. Study-wide results and caveats: Substantial response breadth was reportedly seen for spike-specific CD8+ and CD4+ T cells after vaccination.

The germline gives CDR1 SGHTA, CDR2 FQGNSA. V was trimmed by 2 bases and J by 5 bases, leaving 9 bases between them. There are 14 residues in the CDR3. The chain links TRBV7-2 to TRBJ2-2; TRBD1 or TRBD2 may be the D gene (6 bases each). Material: peripheral blood, obtained in a trial of Ad26.COV2.S vaccine versus placebo. This TCR came from a person between 18 and 60 years old who received the Ad26.COV2.S COVID-19 vaccine or a placebo. The CDR3 protein is CASSLQGTTGELFF. CDR3 sequence (DNA): TGTGCCAGCAGCTTACAGGGGACTACCGGGGAGCTGTTTTTT.